This T cell receptor (beta chain) was recorded in a study of T cell responses to AZD1222 COVID-19 vaccine. The method was immunoSEQ multiplex PCR; TCRdb's version includes in-frame clones alone and lacks a portion of them. The sample consists of roughly 180,000 clones, approximately 93% of them appearing once. Comments on this clone: The antigen remains unidentified.

Combined were second doses at about 4 or about 12 weeks. Study-wide findings and caveats: Of spike-specific TCRs, nearly half reportedly target regions left unmutated in variants. Most donors were white British, females outnumbered males, and clonal diversity was possibly underestimated. Seropositive status at baseline applied to only a handful of AZD1222 recipients.

The sequencing used peripheral blood, collected 28 days after the second AZD1222 dose. This TCR derives from an adult who received the AZD1222 COVID-19 vaccine.

CDR3 nucleotides: TGTGCCAGCTCCCCCGTGGGGGGAGGCTATGGCTACACCTTC. Protein: CASSPVGGGYGYTF. This chain uses TRBV18 with TRBJ1-2; tentative D call: TRBD1 (5 bases). Germline V CDR1 and CDR2: KGHSH, LQKENI. V lost 6 bases and J 4 bases, leaving 15 bases between the germline ends. This CDR3 contains 14 residues.